This TCR beta chain was found in a study of blood T cell repertoires in COVID-19. Study background: Collection of acute and convalescent COVID-19 samples took place in the United States, Italy and Spain. T cells, B-cell-depleted T cells, or PBMCs supplied cDNA or gDNA.

CDR3 length: 16 residues. In germline, CDR1 is SGHTA, CDR2 FQGNSA. V trimming: 3 bases; J trimming: 5 bases; junction bases outside the gene matches: 7. Libraries were prepared by immunoSEQ multiplex PCR; TCRdb keeps only in-frame clonotypes and omits some of them. The sample records about 220,000 clones, approximately 84% being singletons. The chain carries TRBV7-2 and TRBJ2-1; TRBD1 agrees at 10 bases. This sequence was found in a woman in her sixties or seventies with acute or convalescent COVID-19. Sequences were obtained from peripheral blood. The CDR3 region has the DNA TGTGCCAGCAGCTTCGGGGGACAGGGGCTACACAATGAGCAGTTCTTC. Translated: CASSFGGQGLHNEQFF.